The 20 T cell receptor beta chains reported below all come from one sample, sequenced in a study of cytomegalovirus exposure and HLA in healthy donors. It was with 60 Vbeta and 13 Jbeta primers that the PCR ran. TCRdb keeps only in-frame clones here, not all; method: immunoSEQ multiplex PCR. The table records 100,000 or so clones, 60% to 75% of them present only once. The sample comprised PBMCs. The receptors were sampled from a man aged 40-50 years in good health and CMV-seropositive.

This clone was seen a handful of times. The chain employs TRBV5-1 and TRBJ2-7; D might be TRBD1 (6 bases). The CDR3 runs to 15 residues. Trimming cost V 6 bases and J 3 bases, with 19 bases left between them. The germline gives CDR1 SGHRS, CDR2 YFSETQ. CDR3 protein: CASNPTGTLGYEQYF. The DNA of the CDR3 is TGCGCCAGCAACCCTACCGGGACACTTGGCTACGAGCAGTACTTC.

This rearrangement joins TRBV7-6 to TRBJ2-7; 9 bases line up with TRBD2. V lost 1 base to trimming and J lost 3 bases; unmatched junction nucleotides: 4. The CDR3 runs to 15 residues. Germline loops: CDR1 SGHVS, CDR2 FNYEAQ. The CDR3 is CASSLVSSGNYEQYF. The CDR3 DNA reads as TGTGCCAGCAGCTTAGTATCTAGCGGGAACTACGAGCAGTACTTC.

The table lists this clone with a few counts. The chain joins TRBV25-1 to TRBJ2-3, with no clear D. Germline CDR1 is MGHDK and CDR2 is SYGVNS. The germline V and J ends were trimmed by 8 bases and 0 bases, with 18 bases remaining between them. The CDR3 contains 16 residues. For the CDR3, the DNA is TGTGCCAGCGATCCCGGCTACTACCCTAGCACAGATACGCAGTATTTT. Its protein product is CASDPGYYPSTDTQYF.

J is TRBJ1-1 and V is TRBV29-1, with a weak D call TRBD1 (5 bases). The CDR3 has 11 amino acids. Germline values: CDR1 SQVTM, CDR2 ANQGSEA. The V and J ends lost 4 bases and 3 bases respectively, with 6 bases between them. CDR3: CSVARDTEAFF. The CDR3 DNA sequence: TGCAGCGTTGCCAGGGACACTGAAGCTTTCTTT.

CDR3 protein: CASSLVAGGPTDTQYF. For the CDR3, the DNA is TGTGCCAGCAGCTTGGTGGCGGGAGGGCCCACAGATACGCAGTATTTT. The chain carries TRBV5-4 and TRBJ2-3; 9 nucleotides match TRBD2. V gave up 0 bases and J gave up 2 bases; unmatched junction bases: 4. This CDR3 has 16 amino acids. CDR1 and CDR2 (germline): SGHNT, YYREEE (reference sequence).

V usage is TRBV11-3 and J usage is TRBJ2-3, with 11 bases lining up with TRBD2. Germline lookup yields CDR1 SGHNT and CDR2 YENEEA. Trimming cost V 2 bases and J 5 bases; bases outside gene matches: 3. The CDR3 has 15 amino acids. The CDR3 sequence is CASSLRLAGGDTQYF. CDR3 sequence (DNA): TGTGCCAGCAGCTTAAGGCTAGCGGGAGGAGATACGCAGTATTTT.

There are a few counts of this clone. This chain connects TRBV7-8 to TRBJ2-7; 8 bases are a match to TRBD1. CDR1 SGHVS and CDR2 FQNEAQ come from the germline V gene. The V gene end was trimmed by 7 bases and the J gene end by 6 bases; junction bases not matched to a gene: 8. The CDR3 totals 13 residues. DNA of the CDR3: TGTGCCAGCACTCGGCAGGGGGCTCGCGAGCAGTACTTC. Encoded protein: CASTRQGAREQYF.

There are a few counts of this clone. The chain has TRBV5-5 and TRBJ2-7, with D possibly matching TRBD1 (6 bases). This CDR3 is built from 15 residues. V lost 0 bases to trimming and J lost 1 base, with 11 bases between them. CDR1 and CDR2 (germline): SGHKS, YYEKEE (reference sequence). Written as DNA, the CDR3 is TGTGCCAGCAGCTTGGACAGGGAGTTTTCCTACGAGCAGTACTTC. Its protein product is CASSLDREFSYEQYF.

The chain combines TRBV10-3 with TRBJ2-1; no clear D gene. The germline V gene encodes CDR1 ENHRY and CDR2 SYGVKD. V shed 4 bases and J shed 0 bases, with 10 bases lying between them. The CDR3 covers 15 residues. CDR3 amino acids: CAISVRSDSYNEQFF. The DNA for the CDR3 is TGTGCCATCAGTGTCAGAAGCGACTCCTACAATGAGCAGTTCTTC.

The chain is built from TRBV27 and TRBJ2-3, with a weak D call TRBD2 (5 bases). CDR1 is MNHEY, CDR2 SMNVEV, per germline (reference sequence). The ends were cut back, 11 bases at V and 0 bases at J, with 12 bases in the middle. The CDR3 length is 13 residues. The CDR3, as DNA: TGTGCCGCGCGGGCCGAGAGCACAGATACGCAGTATTTT. It codes for CAARAESTDTQYF.

The chain is built from TRBV5-1 and TRBJ2-2; 12 bases are shared with TRBD1. This CDR3 spans 18 amino acids. V gave up 4 bases and J gave up 4 bases; unmatched junction bases: 11. Looked up from germline, CDR1 is SGHRS and CDR2 is YFSETQ. The CDR3 nucleotides are TGCGCCAGCAGCCAAACGTGGGACAGGGGGCTTACCACCGGGGAGCTGTTTTTT. It translates to CASSQTWDRGLTTGELFF.

A note on this clone: The junction does not match germline at one end; this may be a read error. The chain has TRBV25-1 and TRBJ2-1, with 10 positions matching TRBD2. This CDR3 has 18 amino acids. Germline-derived CDR1 and CDR2 are MGHDK and SYGVNS. The CDR3 region is CASSESSSGTSDYNEQFF. CDR3 sequence (DNA): TGTGCCAGCAGCGAATCCTCTTCCGGGACTAGCGACTACAATGAGCAGTTCTTC.

The chain carries TRBV30 and TRBJ1-5; TRBD1 agrees at 8 bases. The CDR3 length is 16 residues. Germline V lookup: CDR1 GTSNPN, CDR2 SVGIG (reference sequence). Trimming at V came to 1 base and at J to 2 bases, leaving 7 bases not matched to a gene. CDR3: CAWSATGGWGNQPQHF. CDR3 coding DNA: TGTGCCTGGAGTGCTACAGGGGGTTGGGGCAATCAGCCCCAGCATTTT.

J is TRBJ1-2 and V is TRBV6-6; perhaps TRBD1 as D (6 bases). There are 14 residues in the CDR3. Trimming took off 5 bases at V and 4 bases at J, with 14 bases between the two ends. CDR1 is MNHNY and CDR2 is SVGAGI in the germline V gene (reference sequence). The CDR3 bases are TGTGCCAGCAGTCTCCGGACAGTAACCTATGGCTACACCTTC. It specifies CASSLRTVTYGYTF.

V gene TRBV6-5 combines with J gene TRBJ1-1; 8 nucleotides line up with TRBD1. The CDR3 has 13 amino acids. The trim removed 0 bases at V and 10 bases at J, leaving 4 bases unmatched. Germline V gene data show CDR1 as MNHEY and CDR2 as SVGAGI. CDR3 DNA sequence: TGTGCCAGCAGTTACTCGTTTGACAGGGGAGCTTTCTTT. Protein: CASSYSFDRGAFF.

The chain carries TRBV29-1 and TRBJ1-2; 7 bases are a match to TRBD1. The CDR3 is 13 amino acids. Germline loops: CDR1 SQVTM, CDR2 ANQGSEA. Trimming removed 5 bases from V and 0 bases from J; junction bases left unmatched: 3. The CDR3 here is CSVPDRTNYGYTF. In DNA form, the CDR3 reads TGCAGCGTTCCGGACAGGACTAACTATGGCTACACCTTC.

About this clone: This specimen includes other DNA sequences encoding the same CDR3. The genes are TRBV5-4 and TRBJ2-5, with no clear D. The CDR3 is 13 residues long. Germline values: CDR1 SGHNT, CDR2 YYREEE (reference sequence). V lost 0 bases and J 5 bases, leaving 8 bases between the germline ends. The CDR3 nucleotides are TGTGCCAGCAGCTTGGACAGCCGCGAGACCCAGTACTTC. Translated: CASSLDSRETQYF.

The chain carries TRBV2 and TRBJ2-1, with 7 bases that match TRBD1. This CDR3 contains 13 residues. Germline values: CDR1 SNHLY, CDR2 FYNNEI. V lost 6 bases to trimming and J lost 7 bases; unmatched junction nucleotides: 6. The CDR3 bases are TGTGCCAGCAGCGGACAGGTGGGAAATGAGCAGTTCTTC. This codes for CASSGQVGNEQFF.

J is TRBJ2-3 and V is TRBV5-1; 15 bases are a match to TRBD2. Germline assignment: CDR1 SGHRS and CDR2 YFSETQ. J gave up 7 bases and V 4 bases, and 4 bases lay outside the gene matches. The CDR3 is 15 amino acids. The CDR3 coding sequence is TGCGCCAGCAGCGGACTAGCGGGAGGGCAACATACGCAGTATTTT. It translates to CASSGLAGGQHTQYF.

The J gene is TRBJ1-2, the V gene TRBV30; 8 bases agree with TRBD1. The ends lost 0 bases at V and 2 bases at J; junction bases unmatched: 2. The CDR3 has 14 residues. Per germline, CDR1 GTSNPN and CDR2 SVGIG (reference sequence). CDR3 nucleotides: TGTGCCTGGAGTGTGAACAGGGGGAACTATGGCTACACCTTC. Translating gives CAWSVNRGNYGYTF.